Sequencing of this T cell receptor beta chain was carried out in a study of T-cell memory formation after mild COVID-19. Constant-segment primers and 5'RACE yielded cDNA libraries for TCR alpha and TCR beta, each carrying sample barcodes and UMIs. MiXCR was run by TCRdb on the 5' RACE reads, yielding one entry per CDR3 protein. This table holds some 150,000 distinct CDR3 sequences, under 25% found once. This clonotype came up a few times. Its target is not known. General study points: Second-wave clones peaking on day 37 lacked confirmed SARS-CoV-2 specificity.

This CDR3 has 16 residues. Unmatched junction bases numbered 5, after V lost 5 bases and J lost 1 base. The germline V gene encodes CDR1 SGHAT and CDR2 FQNNGV. This TCR was sampled from an adult woman who had mild COVID-19 (a few samples of this study predate the infection). Cell type and time point are not known. V usage is TRBV11-2 and J usage is TRBJ2-2; 9 nucleotides agree with TRBD1. Sample: PBMCs or a T cell subset sorted from them (not recorded which). CDR3 amino acids: CASSPRTGVNTGELFF. As DNA, the CDR3 is TGTGCCAGCAGCCCCCGGACAGGGGTGAACACCGGGGAGCTGTTTTTT.